This T cell receptor (beta chain) was sequenced during a study of blood T cell repertoires in COVID-19. Study as a whole: The origin of the acute and convalescent COVID-19 samples was the United States, Italy and Spain. T cells, B-cell-depleted T cells, or PBMCs supplied cDNA or gDNA.

The V gene's germline CDR1 is MNHEY and CDR2 SVGEGT. CDR3 length: 15 amino acids. The V end lost 5 bases, the J end lost 6 bases, and 16 bases lay between the germline ends. Per the original methods: Amplifying reference gene primers gave estimates of nucleated cell counts. This table comes from immunoSEQ multiplex PCR, and its TCRdb copy is limited to in-frame clones, with some not included. From that table come the V and J calls and clone size; the DNA was used to work out D and trimming. The data contain more than 300,000 clones, 70% to 90% of them singletons. This sequence originates from a man between 18 and 29 years old who had recovered from COVID-19. The V gene is TRBV6-2 or TRBV6-3, the J gene TRBJ2-2; D is perhaps TRBD1 (6 bases). The sequenced sample consisted of peripheral blood. The CDR3 coding sequence is TGTGCCAGCAGTAATACCGAGCAGGGGCCCGGGGAGCTGTTTTTT. It encodes CASSNTEQGPGELFF.